The 8 T cell receptor beta chains given below trace back to one sample, sequenced in a study of pediatric ulcerative colitis. Clones were read by immunoSEQ multiplex PCR, and TCRdb kept only the in-frame ones, dropping some. The table lists 30,000 to 35,000 clones, roughly three quarters of them singletons. During colonoscopy, one to two rectal pinch biopsies were collected. Sequencing was carried out using gut tissue. The receptors come from a boy aged 10-17 years with mild ulcerative colitis.

The chain combines TRBV11-1 with TRBJ2-5, with unresolved D. Germline CDR1 reads SGHAT; CDR2 reads FQDESV (reference sequence). The CDR3 consists of 12 residues. Trimming took 3 bases from V and 5 from J, leaving 7 bases between them. The CDR3 protein is CASSLDRETQYF. In DNA, the CDR3 is TGTGCCAGCAGCTTGGACCGCGAGACCCAGTACTTC.

This chain links TRBV11-2 with TRBJ1-2; 8 bases agree with TRBD1. V dropped 5 bases and J dropped 4; count of bases not matched to a gene: 6. The CDR3 is 14 amino acids. Germline CDR1 reads SGHAT; CDR2 reads FQNNGV. CDR3 DNA sequence: TGTGCCAGCAGCATCCGGACAGGGACCTATGGCTACACCTTC. It specifies CASSIRTGTYGYTF.

This chain joins TRBV6-6 and TRBJ1-3, with a tentative D call TRBD1 (5 bases). Trimming left V 8 bases short and J 4 bases short, with 9 bases between. Germline CDR1 MNHNY, CDR2 SVGAGI (reference sequence). The CDR3 is 12 amino acids. The CDR3 bases are TGTGCCAGCTGGGGCGGGGGAAACACCATATATTTT. Its protein product is CASWGGGNTIYF.

This clone turned up a few times. As DNA, the CDR3 is TGTGCCAGCAGCTCCGGTAGATACACCGGGGAGCTGTTTTTT. It codes for CASSSGRYTGELFF. This chain uses TRBV7-9 with TRBJ2-2, with D unresolved. The CDR3 sequence is 14 residues long. Trimming removed 4 bases from V and 3 bases from J, with 9 bases in between. Germline V CDR1 and CDR2: SEHNR, FQNEAQ (reference sequence).

The chain links TRBV11-2 to TRBJ1-1, with 7 bases fitting TRBD1. Germline CDR1 SGHAT, CDR2 FQNNGV. The CDR3 sequence is 16 residues long. V was clipped by 5 bases and J by 0 bases; unmatched bases: 9. The CDR3 DNA sequence: TGTGCCAGCAGCGTACGCTCAGGGGGAATGAACACTGAAGCTTTCTTT. This sequence encodes CASSVRSGGMNTEAFF.

J is TRBJ1-2 and V is TRBV4-1; D is perhaps TRBD1 (5 bases). The CDR3 sequence is 15 residues long. Trimming took off 4 bases at V and 7 bases at J, with 19 bases between the two ends. Germline V gives CDR1 MGHRA, CDR2 YSYEKL. The CDR3 nucleotides read TGCGCCAGCAGCCCAGGTCGGGGGGTTCGGGTTGGCTACACCTTC. Translating it yields CASSPGRGVRVGYTF.

The chain combines TRBV27 with TRBJ2-6; 9 bases agree with TRBD1. Germline CDR1 MNHEY, CDR2 SMNVEV (reference sequence). V lost 6 bases, J lost 3 bases, and 6 bases stayed unmatched. The CDR3 contains 16 residues. This CDR3 reads CASRPGQGLGANVLTF. The CDR3 DNA reads as TGTGCCAGCAGACCGGGACAGGGACTTGGGGCCAACGTCCTGACTTTC.

This chain connects TRBV7-3 to TRBJ2-3; D may be TRBD1 or TRBD2 (6 bases each). The CDR3 sequence is 13 residues long. Trimming stripped 4 bases from V and 8 bases from J, with 13 bases between. Germline V gene lookup returns CDR1 SGHTA and CDR2 FQGTGA. The chain's CDR3 is CASSYPRGGTQYF. The CDR3 DNA reads as TGTGCCAGCAGCTATCCCAGGGGAGGTACGCAGTATTTT.